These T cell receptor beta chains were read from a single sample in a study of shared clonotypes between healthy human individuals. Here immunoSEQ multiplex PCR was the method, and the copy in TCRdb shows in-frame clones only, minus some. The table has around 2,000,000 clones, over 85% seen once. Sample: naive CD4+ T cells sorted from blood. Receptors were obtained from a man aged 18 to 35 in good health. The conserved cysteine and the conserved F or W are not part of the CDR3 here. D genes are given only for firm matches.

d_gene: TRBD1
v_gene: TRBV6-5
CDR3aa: ASSRQGAGGTPLH

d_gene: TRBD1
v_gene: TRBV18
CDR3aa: ASSPGTGTNTEAF

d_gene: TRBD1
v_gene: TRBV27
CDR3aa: ASRRQGGDSNQPQH

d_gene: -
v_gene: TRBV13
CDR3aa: ASRGNTEAF

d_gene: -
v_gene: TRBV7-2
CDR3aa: ASSPEGGLRAF

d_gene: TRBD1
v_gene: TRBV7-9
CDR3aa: ASRRWDRRSTDTQY

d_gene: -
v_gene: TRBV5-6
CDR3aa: ASSLPAGSYNEQF

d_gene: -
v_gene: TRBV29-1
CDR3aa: SVGGRGWGETQY

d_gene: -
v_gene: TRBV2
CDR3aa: ASSGQGPRETQY

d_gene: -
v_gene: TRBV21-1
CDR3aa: ASSKTGDLPTTKNTEAF

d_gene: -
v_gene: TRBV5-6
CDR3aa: ASSSDKAYEQY

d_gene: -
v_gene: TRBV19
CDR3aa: ASSRREANEKLF

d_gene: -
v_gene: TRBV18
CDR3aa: ASSPRLKGGELF

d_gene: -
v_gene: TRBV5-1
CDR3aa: ASSLGQSTDTQY

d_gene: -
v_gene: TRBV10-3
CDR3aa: AIRDGSQETQY

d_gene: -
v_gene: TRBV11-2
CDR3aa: ASSYYSAGIETQY

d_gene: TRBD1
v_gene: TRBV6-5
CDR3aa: ASTMTGGNNSPLH

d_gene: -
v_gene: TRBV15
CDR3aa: ATSRGQGGNYEQY

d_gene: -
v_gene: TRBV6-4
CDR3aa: ASSDGDYGYT

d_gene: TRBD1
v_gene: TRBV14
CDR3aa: ASSPLGGDRGESGANVLT

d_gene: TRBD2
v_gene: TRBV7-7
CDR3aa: ASSLAGGPIIEQF

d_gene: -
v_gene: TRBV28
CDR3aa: ASRKGKPAYNEQF

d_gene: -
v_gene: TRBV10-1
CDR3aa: ASSDGSSLSYEQY

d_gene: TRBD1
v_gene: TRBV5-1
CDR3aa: ASSAGQGLGYGYT

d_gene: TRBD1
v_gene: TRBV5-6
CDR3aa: ASGTGTGTEKLF

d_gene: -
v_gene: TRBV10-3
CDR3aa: AIRVNGLAEELF

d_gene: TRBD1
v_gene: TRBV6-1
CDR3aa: ASIHRDRGSQPQH

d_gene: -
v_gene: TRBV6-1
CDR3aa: ASGGTLGNGKLF

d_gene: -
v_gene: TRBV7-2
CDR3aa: ASTDKSTGELF

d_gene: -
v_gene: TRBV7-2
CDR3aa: ASRALARADEKLF

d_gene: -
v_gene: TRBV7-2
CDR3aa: ASSLLLGNQPQH

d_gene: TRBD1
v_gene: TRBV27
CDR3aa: ASSSDRDWGEKLF

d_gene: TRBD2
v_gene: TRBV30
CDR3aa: AWSVISGGEQY